This T cell receptor (beta chain) was captured by sequencing in a study of blood T cell repertoires in COVID-19. Study-level information: Both acute and convalescent COVID-19 samples were obtained from the United States, Italy and Spain. T cells, B-cell-depleted T cells, or PBMCs supplied cDNA or gDNA.

The CDR3 length is 12 residues. Trimming stripped 0 bases from V and 11 bases from J, with 11 bases between. In germline, CDR1 is SQVTM, CDR2 ANQGSEA. Original analysis: The assay estimated nucleated cells by amplifying reference gene primers. Produced via immunoSEQ multiplex PCR; TCRdb's table is partial and in-frame only. The V and J calls and clone size come from that table; D and trimming were worked out from the DNA. This table has approximately 120,000 clones, around 80% appearing once. This clone was seen more than once but under ten times. Sequencing used peripheral blood. The chain employs TRBV29-1 and TRBJ1-5, with D unclear. This receptor was identified in a human donor in a cohort sampled during active or convalescent COVID-19. The CDR3 spells CSVEEGMGAQHF. In DNA, the CDR3 is TGCAGCGTTGAAGAGGGAATGGGAGCCCAGCATTTT.